The T cell receptor (beta chain) described here comes from a study of breast tumors, draining lymph nodes, adjacent tissues (dated by TCRdb to the mid-2010s). For context, the study as a whole: Breast cancer patients provided tumor, adjacent nontumor tissue and axillary lymph nodes, and the study compared the TCR beta repertoires across these three sources. The study was designed to assess the relationships and possible T-cell exchange between tumor, surrounding tissue and draining lymph node repertoires in human breast cancer. General study outcomes and caveats: T-cell repertoire diversity in tumors was found to be lower than in lymph nodes but higher than in nontumor tissue, and preferential V and J gene usage was observed. The study presented the conclusion that tumor T cells originate in lymph nodes as consistent with a hypothesis, not as something directly demonstrated. In luminal-like breast cancer, tumor and nontumor tissue repertoires resembled each other significantly more than in basal-like breast cancer. The data were considered consistent with the idea that most tumor T cells come from the lymph node and then expand in tumor tissue.

This clonotype was counted at least ten times. The antigen it binds to is not known. No much larger clone is present one base from it, and per-base qualities are unavailable. Data came from an Illumina HiSeq 2000. TCR beta chain libraries were generated by multiplex PCR amplification. High-throughput sequencing was used to analyze the amplified TCR beta chain products. TCRdb handled the public reads itself, with Q25 trimming in fastp and clone calling in MiXCR, and kept productive beta chains. One record per CDR3 amino acid sequence lists the most common genes and DNA. For this sample the table gives about 21,000 distinct CDR3 sequences, of which roughly 50% were detected only once. The ten largest clones represent roughly 7.3% of the sample. Including the terminal cysteine and phenylalanine, the CDR3 comprises 15 residues. Only the CDR3 portion is preserved as DNA: 45 bases, with reading frame beginning at the first base. According to the germline V gene, CDR1 reads SGHNT and CDR2 reads YENEEA. V and J lose 5 bases and 7 bases, and a span of 18 bases separates them.

The sequence is built from TRBV11-3 and TRBJ2-1; the D gene is possibly TRBD1 or TRBD2, with 6 bases matching each. The source material was breast tumor tissue. This receptor was taken from a female donor with breast cancer. Some clones in this sample may be carry-over from other donors' samples. This receptor carries the CDR3 CASSLQGRGGNEQFF. The DNA is TGTGCCAGCAGCCTACAGGGTCGAGGGGGGAATGAGCAGTTCTTC.